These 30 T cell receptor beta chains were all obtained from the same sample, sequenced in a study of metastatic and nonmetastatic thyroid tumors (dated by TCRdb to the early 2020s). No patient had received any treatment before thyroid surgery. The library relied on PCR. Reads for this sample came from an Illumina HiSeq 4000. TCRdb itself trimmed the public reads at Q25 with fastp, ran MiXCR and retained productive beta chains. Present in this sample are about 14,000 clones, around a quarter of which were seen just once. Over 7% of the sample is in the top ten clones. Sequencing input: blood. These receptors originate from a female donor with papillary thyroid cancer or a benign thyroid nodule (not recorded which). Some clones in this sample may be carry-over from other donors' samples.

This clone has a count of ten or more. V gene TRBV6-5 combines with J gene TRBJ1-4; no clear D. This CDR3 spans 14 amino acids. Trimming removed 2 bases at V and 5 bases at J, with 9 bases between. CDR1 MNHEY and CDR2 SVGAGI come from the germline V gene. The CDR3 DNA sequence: TGTGCCAGCAGTTACCTCCAACGGAATGAAAAACTGTTTTTT. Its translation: CASSYLQRNEKLFF.

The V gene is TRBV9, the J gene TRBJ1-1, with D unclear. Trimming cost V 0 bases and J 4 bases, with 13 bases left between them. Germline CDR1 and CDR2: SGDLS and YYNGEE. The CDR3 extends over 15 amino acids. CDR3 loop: CASSVAGGPGTEAFF. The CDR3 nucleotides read TGTGCCAGCAGCGTAGCCGGCGGGCCGGGCACTGAAGCTTTCTTT. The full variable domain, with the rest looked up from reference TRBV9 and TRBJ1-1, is DSGVTQTPKHLITATGQRVTLRCSPRSGDLSVYWYQQSLDQGLQFLIQYYNGEERAKGNILERFSAQQFPDLHSELNLSSLELGDSALYFCASSVAGGPGTEAFFGQGTRLTVV.

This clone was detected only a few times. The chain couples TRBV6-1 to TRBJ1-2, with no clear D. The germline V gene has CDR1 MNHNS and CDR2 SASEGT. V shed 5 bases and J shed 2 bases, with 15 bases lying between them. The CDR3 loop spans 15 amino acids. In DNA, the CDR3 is TGTGCCAGCAGTTTAGCGCGTACAGAAAACTATGGCTACACCTTC. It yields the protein CASSLARTENYGYTF.

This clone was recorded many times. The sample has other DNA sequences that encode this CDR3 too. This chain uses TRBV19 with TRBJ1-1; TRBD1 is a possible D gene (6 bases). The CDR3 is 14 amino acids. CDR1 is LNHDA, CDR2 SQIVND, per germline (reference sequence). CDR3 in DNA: TGTGTCGCAGGGCCGGGGTGGGGGGCGACTGAAGCTTTCTTT. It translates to CVAGPGWGATEAFF.

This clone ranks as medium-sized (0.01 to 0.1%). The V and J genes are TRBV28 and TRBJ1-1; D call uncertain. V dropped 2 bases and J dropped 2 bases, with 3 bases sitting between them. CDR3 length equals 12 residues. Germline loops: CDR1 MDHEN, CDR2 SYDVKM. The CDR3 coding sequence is TGTGCCAGCAGTTTACAAAACACTGAAGCTTTCTTT. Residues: CASSLQNTEAFF.

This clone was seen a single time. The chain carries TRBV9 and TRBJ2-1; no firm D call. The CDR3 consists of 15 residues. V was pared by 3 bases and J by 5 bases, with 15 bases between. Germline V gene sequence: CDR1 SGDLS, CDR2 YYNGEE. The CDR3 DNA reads TGTGCCAGCAGCGCCTCCGGCTATACCGACAATGAGCAGTTCTTC. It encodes CASSASGYTDNEQFF.

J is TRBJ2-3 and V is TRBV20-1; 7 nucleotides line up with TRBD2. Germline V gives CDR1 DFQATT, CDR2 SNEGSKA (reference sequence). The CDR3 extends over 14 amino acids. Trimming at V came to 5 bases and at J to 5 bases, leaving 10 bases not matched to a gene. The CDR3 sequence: CSAQRGGPQDTQYF. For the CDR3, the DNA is TGCAGTGCTCAACGGGGAGGGCCGCAAGATACGCAGTATTTT.

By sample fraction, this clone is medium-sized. CDR3: CSANTGSRAITQHF. The CDR3 DNA reads TGCAGTGCTAACACAGGATCTAGAGCCATAACCCAGCATTTT. The chain links TRBV20-1 to TRBJ1-5, with D possibly being TRBD1 (5 bases). The length of the CDR3 is 14 residues. Per the germline V gene, CDR1 is DFQATT and CDR2 is SNEGSKA (reference sequence). Trimming took off 4 bases at V and 11 bases at J, with 21 bases between the two ends.

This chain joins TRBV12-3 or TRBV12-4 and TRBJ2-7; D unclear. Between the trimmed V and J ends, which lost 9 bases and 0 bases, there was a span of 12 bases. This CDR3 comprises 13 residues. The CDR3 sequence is CARHDGFSYEQYF. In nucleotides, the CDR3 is TGTGCCAGACACGATGGGTTCTCCTACGAGCAGTACTTC.

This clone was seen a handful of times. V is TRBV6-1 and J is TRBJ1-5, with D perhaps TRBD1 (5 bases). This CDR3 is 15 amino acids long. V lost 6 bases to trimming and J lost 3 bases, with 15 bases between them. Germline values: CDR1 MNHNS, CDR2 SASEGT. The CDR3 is CASSGTQGYNQPQHF. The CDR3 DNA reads TGTGCCAGCAGCGGGACGCAGGGATACAATCAGCCCCAGCATTTT.

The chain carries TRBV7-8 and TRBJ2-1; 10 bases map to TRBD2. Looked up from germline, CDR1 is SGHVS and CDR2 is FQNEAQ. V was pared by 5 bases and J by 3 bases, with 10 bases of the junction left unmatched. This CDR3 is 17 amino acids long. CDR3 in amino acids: CASSQTASGSSYNEQFF. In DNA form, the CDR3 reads TGTGCCAGCAGCCAAACAGCTAGCGGGAGTAGCTACAATGAGCAGTTCTTC.

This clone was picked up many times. CDR3 amino acids: CSVGAGASSYNEQFF. In DNA form, the CDR3 reads TGCAGTGTAGGAGCGGGGGCCTCCTCCTACAATGAGCAGTTCTTC. The rearrangement uses TRBV20-1 and TRBJ2-1; 8 bases map to TRBD2. V dropped 7 bases and J dropped 0; count of bases not matched to a gene: 8. This CDR3 is 15 amino acids long. The V gene's germline CDR1 is DFQATT and CDR2 SNEGSKA (reference sequence).

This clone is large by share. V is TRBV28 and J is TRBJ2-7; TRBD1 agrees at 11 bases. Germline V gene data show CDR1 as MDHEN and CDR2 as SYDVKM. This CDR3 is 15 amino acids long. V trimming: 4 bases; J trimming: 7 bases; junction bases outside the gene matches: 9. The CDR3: CASSYGGQGASEQYF. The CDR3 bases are TGTGCCAGCAGTTACGGCGGACAGGGGGCGAGTGAGCAGTACTTC.

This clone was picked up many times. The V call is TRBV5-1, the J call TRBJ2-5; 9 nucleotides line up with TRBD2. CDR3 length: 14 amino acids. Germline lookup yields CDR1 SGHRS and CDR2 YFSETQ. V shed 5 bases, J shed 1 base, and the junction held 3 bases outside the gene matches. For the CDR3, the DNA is TGCGCCAGCAGTCTAGCGGGGCCCCAAGAGACCCAGTACTTC. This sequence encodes CASSLAGPQETQYF.

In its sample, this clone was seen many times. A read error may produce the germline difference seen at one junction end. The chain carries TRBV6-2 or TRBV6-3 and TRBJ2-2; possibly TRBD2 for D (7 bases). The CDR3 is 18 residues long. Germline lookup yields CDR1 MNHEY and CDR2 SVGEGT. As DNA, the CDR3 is TGTGCCAGCAGCCCTCTCCTTCTTTTGGACCAGAACACCGGGGGGCTGTCTTTT. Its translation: CASSPLLLLDQNTGGLSF.

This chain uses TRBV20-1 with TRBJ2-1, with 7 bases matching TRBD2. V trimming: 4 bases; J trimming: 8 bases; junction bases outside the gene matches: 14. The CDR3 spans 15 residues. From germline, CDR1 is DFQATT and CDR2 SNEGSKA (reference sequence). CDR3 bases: TGCAGTGCTACAACGGTCGGGGGGTCCTCGCATGAGCAGTTCTTC. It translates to CSATTVGGSSHEQFF.

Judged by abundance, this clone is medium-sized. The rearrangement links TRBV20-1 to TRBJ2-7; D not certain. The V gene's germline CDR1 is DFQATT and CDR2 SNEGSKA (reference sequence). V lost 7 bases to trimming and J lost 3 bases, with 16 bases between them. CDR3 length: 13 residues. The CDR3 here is CSGVRATGYEQYF. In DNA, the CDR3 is TGCAGTGGCGTTCGGGCTACCGGCTACGAGCAGTACTTC.

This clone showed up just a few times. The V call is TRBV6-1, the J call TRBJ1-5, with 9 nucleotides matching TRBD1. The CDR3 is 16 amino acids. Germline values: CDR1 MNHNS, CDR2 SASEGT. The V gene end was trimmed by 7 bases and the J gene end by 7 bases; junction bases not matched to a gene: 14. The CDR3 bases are TGTGCCAGCACCCCAAGGATAGGGACAGGGTCCCAGCCCCAGCATTTT. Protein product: CASTPRIGTGSQPQHF.

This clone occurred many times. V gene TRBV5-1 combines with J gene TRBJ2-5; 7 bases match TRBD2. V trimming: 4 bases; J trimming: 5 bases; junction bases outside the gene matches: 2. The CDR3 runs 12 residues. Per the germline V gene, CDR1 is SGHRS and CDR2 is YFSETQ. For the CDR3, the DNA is TGCGCCAGCAGCAGGGGAGGGGAGACCCAGTACTTC. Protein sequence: CASSRGGETQYF.

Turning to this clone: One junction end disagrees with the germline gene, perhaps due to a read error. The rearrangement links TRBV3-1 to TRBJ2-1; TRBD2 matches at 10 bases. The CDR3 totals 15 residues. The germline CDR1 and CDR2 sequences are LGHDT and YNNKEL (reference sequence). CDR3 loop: CASSPRSAGGSEQFF. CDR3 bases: TGTGCCAGCAGCCCGCGGTCAGCGGGGGGGTCCGAGCAGTTCTTT.

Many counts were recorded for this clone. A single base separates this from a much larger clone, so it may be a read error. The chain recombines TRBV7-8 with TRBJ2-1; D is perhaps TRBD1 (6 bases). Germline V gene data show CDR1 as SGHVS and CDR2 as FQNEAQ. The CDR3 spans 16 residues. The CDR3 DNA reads TGTGCCAACAGCTTACAAGGACAGAGGCCTTACAATGAGCAGTTCTTC. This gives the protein CANSLQGQRPYNEQFF. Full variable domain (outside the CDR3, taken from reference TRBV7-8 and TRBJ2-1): GAGVSQSPRYKVAKRGQDVALRCDPISGHVSLFWYQQALGQGPEFLTYFQNEAQLDKSGLPSDRFFAERPEGSVSTLKIQRTQQEDSAVYLCANSLQGQRPYNEQFFGPGTRLTVL.

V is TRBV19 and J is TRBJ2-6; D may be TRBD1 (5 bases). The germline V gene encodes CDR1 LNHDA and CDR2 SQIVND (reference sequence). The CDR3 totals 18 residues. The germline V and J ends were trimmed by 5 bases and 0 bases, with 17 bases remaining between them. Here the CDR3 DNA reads TGTGCCAGTAGTTTATTGACAGAATTTAGCTCTGGGGCCAACGTCCTGACTTTC. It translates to CASSLLTEFSSGANVLTF.

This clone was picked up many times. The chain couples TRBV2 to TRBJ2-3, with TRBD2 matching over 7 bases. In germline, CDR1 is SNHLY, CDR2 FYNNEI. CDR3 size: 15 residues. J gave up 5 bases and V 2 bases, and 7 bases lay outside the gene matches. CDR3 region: CASSEQGGARDTQYF. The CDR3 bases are TGTGCCAGCAGTGAACAGGGAGGGGCCCGAGATACGCAGTATTTT.

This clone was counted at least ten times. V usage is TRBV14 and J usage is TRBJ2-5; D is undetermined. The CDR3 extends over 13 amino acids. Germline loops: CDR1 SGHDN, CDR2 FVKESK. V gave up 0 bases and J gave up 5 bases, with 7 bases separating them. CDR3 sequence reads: CASSQENRETQYF. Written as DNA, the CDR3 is TGTGCCAGCAGCCAAGAAAATAGGGAGACCCAGTACTTC.

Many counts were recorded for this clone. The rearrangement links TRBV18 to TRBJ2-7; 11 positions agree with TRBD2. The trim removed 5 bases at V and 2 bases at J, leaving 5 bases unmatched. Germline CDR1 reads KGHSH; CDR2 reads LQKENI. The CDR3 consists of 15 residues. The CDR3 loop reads CASSKLAGATYEQYF. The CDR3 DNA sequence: TGTGCCAGCTCAAAACTAGCGGGGGCGACCTACGAGCAGTACTTC.

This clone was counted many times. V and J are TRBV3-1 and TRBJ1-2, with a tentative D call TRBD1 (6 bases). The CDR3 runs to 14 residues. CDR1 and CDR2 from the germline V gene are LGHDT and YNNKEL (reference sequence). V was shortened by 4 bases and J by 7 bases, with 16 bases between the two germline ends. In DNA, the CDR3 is TGTGCCAGCAGCCCAAGCGCACAGGGCTCTGGCTACACCTTC. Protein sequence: CASSPSAQGSGYTF.

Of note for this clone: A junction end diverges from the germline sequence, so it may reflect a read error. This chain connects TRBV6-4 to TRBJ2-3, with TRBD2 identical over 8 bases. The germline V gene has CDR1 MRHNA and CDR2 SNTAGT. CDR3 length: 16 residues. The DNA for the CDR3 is TGTGCCTGCAGTTCCGGGGGGGGAAGCAGCACAGATACGCAGTATTTT. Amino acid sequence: CACSSGGGSSTDTQYF.

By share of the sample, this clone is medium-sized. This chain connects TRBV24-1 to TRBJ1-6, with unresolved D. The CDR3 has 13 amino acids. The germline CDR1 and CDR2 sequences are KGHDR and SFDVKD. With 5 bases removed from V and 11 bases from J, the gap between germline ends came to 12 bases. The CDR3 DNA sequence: TGTGCCACCAGTGTGAGATCGGGAGCACCCCTCCACTTT. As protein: CATSVRSGAPLHF.

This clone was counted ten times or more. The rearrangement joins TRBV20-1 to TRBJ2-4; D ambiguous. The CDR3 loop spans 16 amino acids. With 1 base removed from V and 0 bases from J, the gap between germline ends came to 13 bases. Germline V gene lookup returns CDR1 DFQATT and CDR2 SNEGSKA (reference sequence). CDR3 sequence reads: CSARVWAILAKNIQYF. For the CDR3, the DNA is TGCAGTGCTAGAGTATGGGCCATCTTAGCCAAAAACATTCAGTACTTC.

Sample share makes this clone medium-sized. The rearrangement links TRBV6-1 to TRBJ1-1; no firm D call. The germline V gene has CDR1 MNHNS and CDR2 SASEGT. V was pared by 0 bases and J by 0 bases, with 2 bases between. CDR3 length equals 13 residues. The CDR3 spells CASSEALNTEAFF. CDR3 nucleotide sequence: TGTGCCAGCAGTGAAGCATTGAACACTGAAGCTTTCTTT.